What follows describes a single TCR beta chain. What it binds is unknown. The entry originates in a study of cytomegalovirus exposure and HLA in healthy donors. In the study overall: Genotyping of about 400 donors showed that around 81% belonged to the Caucasian-associated ancestry cluster. Notes on the study in general: Later on, an analysis tied over 15,000 TCR beta sequences to HLA alleles at 0.05 false discovery rate.

PCR was performed using 60 Vbeta and 13 Jbeta primers. This table comes from immunoSEQ multiplex PCR, and its TCRdb copy is limited to in-frame clones, with some not included. Counted here are around 170,000 clones, around 86% occurring once; the ten biggest clones make up 6.3%. The CDR3 contains 14 residues. V was cut by 2 bases and J by 0 bases, with 7 bases left in between. Germline V gives CDR1 MNHEY, CDR2 SVGAGI. The chain carries TRBV6-5 and TRBJ1-1; the D is unclear. This clonotype was obtained from a man aged 35 to 55 in good health and CMV-seropositive. Input material: PBMCs. The CDR3 DNA is TGTGCCAGCAGTTACGACTCCCTGAACACTGAAGCTTTCTTT. This codes for CASSYDSLNTEAFF.